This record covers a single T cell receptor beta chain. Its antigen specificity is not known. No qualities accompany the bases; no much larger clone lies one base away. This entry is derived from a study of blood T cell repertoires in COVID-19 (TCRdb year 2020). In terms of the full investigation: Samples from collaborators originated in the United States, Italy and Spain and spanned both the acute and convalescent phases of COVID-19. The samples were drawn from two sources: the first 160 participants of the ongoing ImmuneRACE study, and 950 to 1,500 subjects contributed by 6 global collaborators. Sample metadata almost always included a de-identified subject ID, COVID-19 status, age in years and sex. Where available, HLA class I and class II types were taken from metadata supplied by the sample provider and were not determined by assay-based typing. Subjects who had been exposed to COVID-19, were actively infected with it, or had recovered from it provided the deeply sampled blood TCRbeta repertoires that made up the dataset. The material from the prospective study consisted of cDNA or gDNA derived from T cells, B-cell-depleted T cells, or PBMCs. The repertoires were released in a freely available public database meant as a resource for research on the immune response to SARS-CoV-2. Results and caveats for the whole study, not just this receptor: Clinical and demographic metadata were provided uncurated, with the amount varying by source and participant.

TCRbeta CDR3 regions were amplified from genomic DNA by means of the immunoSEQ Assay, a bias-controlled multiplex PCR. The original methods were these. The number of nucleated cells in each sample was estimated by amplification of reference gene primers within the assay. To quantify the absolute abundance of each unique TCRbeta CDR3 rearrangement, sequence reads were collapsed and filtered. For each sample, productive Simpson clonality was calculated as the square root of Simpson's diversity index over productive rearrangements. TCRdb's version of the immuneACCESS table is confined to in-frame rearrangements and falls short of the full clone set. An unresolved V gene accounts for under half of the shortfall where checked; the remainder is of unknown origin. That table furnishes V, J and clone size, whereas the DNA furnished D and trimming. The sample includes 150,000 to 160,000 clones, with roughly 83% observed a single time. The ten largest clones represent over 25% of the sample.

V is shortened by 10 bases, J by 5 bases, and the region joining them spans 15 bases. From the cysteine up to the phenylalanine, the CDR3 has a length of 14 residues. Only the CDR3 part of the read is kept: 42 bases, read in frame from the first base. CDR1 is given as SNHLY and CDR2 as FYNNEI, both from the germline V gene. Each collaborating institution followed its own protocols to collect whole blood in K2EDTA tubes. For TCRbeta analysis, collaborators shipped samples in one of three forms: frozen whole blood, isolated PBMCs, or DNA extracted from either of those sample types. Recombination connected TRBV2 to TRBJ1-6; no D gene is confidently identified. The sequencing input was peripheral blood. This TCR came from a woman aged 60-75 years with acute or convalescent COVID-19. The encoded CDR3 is CATRRGHDNSPLHF. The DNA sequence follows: TGTGCCACCCGAAGAGGTCACGATAATTCACCCCTCCACTTT.